The 9 T cell receptor beta chains below come from one sample, sequenced in a study of T cells in Graves' hyperthyroidism and ophthalmopathy (dated by TCRdb to between 2018 and 2021). Libraries were constructed by multiplex PCR. The sequencing machine was an Illumina HiSeq 2000. Amplification of TCR beta CDR3 regions was carried out from RNA transcripts. The TCR CDR3 was subjected to a first round of RT-PCR using the HTBI primer set and the Qiagen OneStep RT-PCR kit. TCRdb reran the public reads through fastp at Q25 and MiXCR, keeping productive beta chains. Each CDR3 protein appears once, grouped with its most common genes and DNA. The sample table records roughly 740,000 distinct CDR3 sequences; approximately 16% of these occur just once. The ten largest clonotypes hold 8.4% of the sample. Sequenced: blood. Receptors originate from a man aged 18 to 30 with Graves' hyperthyroidism.

This clonotype was detected only a few times. CDR3 bases: TGTGCCAGCAGCCGTCGGAAGGATCAGCCCCAGCATTTT. Protein: CASSRRKDQPQHF. The J gene is TRBJ1-5, the V gene TRBV5-6; D is ambiguous. The V and J ends lost 4 bases and 5 bases respectively, with 10 bases between them. CDR1 is SGHDT, CDR2 YYEEEE, per germline. There are 13 residues in the CDR3. The variable domain in full, with the rest retrieved from reference TRBV5-6 and TRBJ1-5, is DAGVTQSPTHLIKTRGQQVTLRCSPKSGHDTVSWYQQALGQGPQFIFQYYEEEERQRGNFPDRFSGHQFPNYSSELNVNALLLGDSALYLCASSRRKDQPQHFGDGTRLSIL.

The chain has TRBV29-1 and TRBJ1-1; 8 bases agree with TRBD1. From germline, CDR1 is SQVTM and CDR2 ANQGSEA. J lost 1 base, V lost 7 bases, and 8 bases had no gene match. The length of the CDR3 is 14 residues. The CDR3 DNA sequence: TGCAGCGACGACAGGGGATGGGGGAACACTGAAGCTTTCTTT. As protein: CSDDRGWGNTEAFF. Complete variable domain (other parts from reference TRBV29-1 and TRBJ1-1): SAVISQKPSRDICQRGTSLTIQCQVDSQVTMMFWYRQQPGQSLTLIATANQGSEATYESGFVIDKFPISRPNLTFSTLTVSNMSPEDSSIYLCSDDRGWGNTEAFFGQGTRLTVV.

This clonotype was seen at least ten times. The chain carries TRBV7-2 and TRBJ2-3; maybe TRBD2 (6 bases). Germline V gene lookup returns CDR1 SGHTA and CDR2 FQGNSA. The CDR3 loop spans 14 amino acids. V lost 5 bases and J 5 bases, leaving 14 bases between the germline ends. The CDR3: CASSQGTGRDTQYF. The CDR3 nucleotides read TGTGCCAGCAGCCAAGGGACTGGGCGAGATACGCAGTATTTT.

The chain combines TRBV7-3 with TRBJ1-5; D call uncertain. Trimming took off 3 bases at V and 6 bases at J, with 15 bases between the two ends. Germline CDR1 reads SGHTA; CDR2 reads FQGTGA. The CDR3 length is 15 residues. The CDR3 DNA reads TGTGCCAGCAGCTTTGACGGGGAGATCGGTCAGCCCCAGCATTTT. Encoded protein: CASSFDGEIGQPQHF.

V is TRBV7-8 and J is TRBJ1-4; D is ambiguous. The CDR3 runs 14 residues. Germline loops: CDR1 SGHVS, CDR2 FQNEAQ. Between the trimmed V and J ends, which lost 2 bases and 10 bases, there was a span of 14 bases. DNA for the CDR3: TGTGCCAGCAGCTTAATACATACGTCGGGAAAACTGTTTTTT. Amino acid sequence: CASSLIHTSGKLFF.

This clonotype was seen at least ten times. The chain joins TRBV28 to TRBJ2-7, with 10 nucleotides matching TRBD1. CDR1 is MDHEN, CDR2 SYDVKM, per germline. J lost 5 bases, V lost 6 bases, and 7 bases had no gene match. This CDR3 has 14 residues. CDR3 nucleotides: TGTGCCAGCAGGGGGACAGGGGCAGGGCACGAGCAGTACTTC. This encodes CASRGTGAGHEQYF.

This clonotype was seen a few times. The gene calls are TRBV7-2 and TRBJ2-7; 11 bases line up with TRBD2. Germline-derived CDR1 and CDR2 are SGHTA and FQGNSA. V was clipped by 5 bases and J by 5 bases; unmatched bases: 8. This CDR3 region has 15 residues. CDR3: CASSLGLAGRNEQYF. CDR3 DNA sequence: TGTGCCAGCAGCCTAGGACTAGCGGGTAGAAACGAGCAGTACTTC.

The gene calls are TRBV9 and TRBJ2-7; 7 nucleotides agree with TRBD1. Germline V gene data show CDR1 as SGDLS and CDR2 as YYNGEE. V lost 2 bases to trimming and J lost 2 bases; unmatched junction nucleotides: 7. There are 15 residues in the CDR3. CDR3 sequence reads: CASSVGTAPTYEQYF. Here the CDR3 DNA reads TGTGCCAGCAGCGTTGGGACAGCCCCAACCTACGAGCAGTACTTC. The full variable domain, in which reference TRBV9 and TRBJ2-7 provide the parts outside the CDR3, is DSGVTQTPKHLITATGQRVTLRCSPRSGDLSVYWYQQSLDQGLQFLIQYYNGEERAKGNILERFSAQQFPDLHSELNLSSLELGDSALYFCASSVGTAPTYEQYFGPGTRLTVT.

This clonotype was observed a few times. J is TRBJ1-6 and V is TRBV12-5; no firm D call. This CDR3 region has 15 residues. The germline CDR1 and CDR2 sequences are LGHNT and FRNRAP. The V and J ends lost 5 bases and 8 bases respectively, with 16 bases between them. CDR3 sequence reads: CASGPGLTRDSPLHF. The CDR3 region has the DNA TGTGCTAGTGGTCCCGGCCTGACCCGGGATTCACCCCTCCACTTT.